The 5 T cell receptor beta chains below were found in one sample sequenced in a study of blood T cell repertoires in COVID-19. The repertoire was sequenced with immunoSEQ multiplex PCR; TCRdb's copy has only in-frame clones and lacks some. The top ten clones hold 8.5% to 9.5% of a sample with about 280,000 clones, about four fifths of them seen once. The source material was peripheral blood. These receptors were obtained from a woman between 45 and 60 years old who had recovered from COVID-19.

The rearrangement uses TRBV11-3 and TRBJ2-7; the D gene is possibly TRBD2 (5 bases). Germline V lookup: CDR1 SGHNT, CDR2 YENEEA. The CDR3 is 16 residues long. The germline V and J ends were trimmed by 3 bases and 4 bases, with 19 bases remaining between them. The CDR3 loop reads CASSFRPGGWEYEQYF. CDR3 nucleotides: TGTGCCAGCAGCTTCCGACCCGGCGGGTGGGAATACGAGCAGTACTTC.

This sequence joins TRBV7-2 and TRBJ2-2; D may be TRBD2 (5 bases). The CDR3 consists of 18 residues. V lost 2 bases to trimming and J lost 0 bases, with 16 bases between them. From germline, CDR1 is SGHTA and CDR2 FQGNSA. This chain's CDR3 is CASSLPSTSEANTGELFF. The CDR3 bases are TGTGCCAGCAGCTTACCCTCTACCTCGGAGGCGAACACCGGGGAGCTGTTTTTT.

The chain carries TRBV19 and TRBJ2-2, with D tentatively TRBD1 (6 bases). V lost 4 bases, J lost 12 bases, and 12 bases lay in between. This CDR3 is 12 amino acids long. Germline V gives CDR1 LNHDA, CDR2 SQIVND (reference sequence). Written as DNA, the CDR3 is TGTGCCAGTAGTACCCACAGGGTGCAGCTGTTTTTT. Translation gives CASSTHRVQLFF.

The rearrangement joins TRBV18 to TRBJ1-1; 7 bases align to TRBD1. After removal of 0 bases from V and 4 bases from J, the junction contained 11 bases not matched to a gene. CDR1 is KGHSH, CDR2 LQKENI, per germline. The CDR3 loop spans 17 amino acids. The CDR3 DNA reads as TGTGCCAGCTCACCACCCGGGTTGGCAGGGGGAACCACTGAAGCTTTCTTT. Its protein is CASSPPGLAGGTTEAFF.

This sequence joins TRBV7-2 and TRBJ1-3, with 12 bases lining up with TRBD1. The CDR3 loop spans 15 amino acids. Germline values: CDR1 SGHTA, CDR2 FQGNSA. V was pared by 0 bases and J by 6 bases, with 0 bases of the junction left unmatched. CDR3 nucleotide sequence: TGTGCCAGCAGCTTAGCGGGACAGGGGGCAAACACCATATATTTT. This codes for CASSLAGQGANTIYF. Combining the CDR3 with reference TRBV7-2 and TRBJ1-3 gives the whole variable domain GAGVSQSPSNKVTEKGKDVELRCDPISGHTALYWYRQSLGQGLEFLIYFQGNSAPDKSGLPSDRFSAERTGGSVSTLTIQRTQQEDSAVYLCASSLAGQGANTIYFGEGSWLTVV.